This T cell receptor (beta chain) is from a study of CD8+ T cells in alopecia areata (dated 2018 in TCRdb). For the wider study: Treated patients were enrolled in an open-label pilot trial of oral tofacitinib, 5 to 10 mg twice daily, for moderate-to-severe alopecia areata. Patients stayed on tofacitinib for 6 to 18 months and then had 6 months of follow-up off drug so that delayed response and recurrence could be assessed. In treated patients, disease severity was measured using the SALT score, which gives the percentage of scalp surface area affected. High-throughput TCRbeta sequencing was used to examine T cell clonal expansion in alopecia areata in both the C3H/HeJ mouse model and human patients. On the human side, TCRbeta sequencing was run on scalp tissue and on sorted CD4+ and CD8+ peripheral blood T cells from healthy controls and from alopecia areata patients with either patchy or totalis/universalis disease. Tofacitinib-treated patients had biopsies at baseline and at 4 and 24 weeks of treatment, with a later scalp biopsy in several patients. Scalp clonality was compared among normal scalp (n=4), patchy alopecia areata scalp (n=8), and alopecia totalis/universalis scalp (n=8). RNA came from the PAXgene miRNA kit for fixed scalp, the miRNeasy kit for PBMCs, and the RNeasy kit for mouse skin. immunoSEQ multiplex PCR using 35 Vbeta forward primers and 13 Jbeta reverse primers was used to amplify TCRbeta CDR3 regions. Study-wide conclusions, independent of this receptor: Many expanded lesional clones were found to persist in scalp and blood during tofacitinib treatment, and relapse after treatment cessation may be partly explained by this persistence. Tofacitinib significantly decreased scalp clonality and the number of expanded CD8+ clones among the top 100 scalp clones. Compared with mice, TCR sequences shared between patients were less clear, possibly partly because of HLA diversity across the patient population. Higher clonality and more expanded CD8+ clones were observed in lesional scalp than in normal scalp, particularly in alopecia totalis/universalis, a finding suggestive of antigenic drive. Because the treated cohort was small and included a single nonresponder, larger studies are needed to assess links between baseline CD8+ expansion and response. Unlike mouse skin, where gammadelta T cells dominate, normal human skin contains resident alphabeta T cells that get sequenced too, which complicates analysis of the scalp TCR repertoire.

Note on this clone: The clone's antigen remains unknown. Base qualities are not provided; no much larger clone lies one nucleotide away. This sample includes further DNA sequences coding for the same CDR3.

The time point label corresponds to: roughly 26 weeks on oral tofacitinib. In the paper's terms, the treatment or condition label means: oral pan-JAK inhibitor, 5-10 mg twice daily. Lesional scalp punch biopsies and peripheral blood were collected from alopecia areata patients. PBMCs were isolated by density centrifugation and stained for CD3, CD4 and CD8, after which CD4+ and CD8+ T cells were sorted on a FACSAria. The library was produced with the immunoSEQ multiplex PCR assay. For TCR sequencing, RNA was extracted from every sample and reverse transcribed into cDNA to serve as template. First-strand cDNA was synthesized using SuperScript III with a 2:1 mix of oligo-dT and random hexamers. Amplification bias was assessed with a synthetic immune receptor repertoire, and residual bias was removed computationally. Regarding the original processing steps: After raw reads were preprocessed to remove errors, the CDR3 was defined following IMGT conventions as running from the conserved cysteine to phenylalanine. Clonality was computed as 1 minus the Shannon entropy, with the entropy normalized by log2 of the number of productive unique TCRs. CD4 or CD8 identity of scalp clones was inferred by cross-referencing scalp TCRbeta sequences with sorted blood CD4 and CD8 repertoires. TCRdb took over this immuneACCESS table, retaining in-frame rearrangements with V and J assigned. Such tables are incomplete; in checked studies, under half of the missing clones stem from an unresolved V gene, and the remainder is unexplained. V and J calls and clone size are copied from that table; D and trimming were computed from the DNA. The sample data list 150,000 to 250,000 clones, and 55% to 75% of these were observed just once. More than 5.5% of the sample is taken by the ten largest.

The receptor was isolated from a human donor with alopecia areata. The sequencing here drew on CD4+ T cells sorted from blood, taken at week 24, from a patient treated with tofacitinib.

For the CDR3, the sequence is CASSSGQNYGYTF. The DNA sequence follows: TGCGCCAGCAGCTCGGGACAGAACTATGGCTACACCTTC. Here the chain combines TRBV5-1 and TRBJ1-2; 7 bases in the middle match TRBD1. Trimming takes 3 bases off V and 2 bases off J; junction bases not matched to a gene: 1. Reading the germline V gene gives CDR1 SGHRS and CDR2 YFSETQ. Its CDR3 holds 13 amino acids, cysteine through phenylalanine. Only the CDR3 DNA stays, 39 bases, in frame from base 1.